The rows below give T cell receptor beta chains drawn from one sample of a study of blood T cell repertoires in COVID-19. Sequenced by immunoSEQ multiplex PCR; TCRdb stores in-frame clones only, minus some. The repertoire holds some 200,000 clones, with roughly 94% as singletons. The sequencing sample was made of peripheral blood. The receptors derive from a man aged 30 to 39 with COVID-19, enrolled during active disease. The CDR3 runs from the conserved cysteine through the conserved F or W. D genes are given only for firm matches. The size of a clone is reported for some rows only, either as once, few or many, or as a class for expanded clones.

j_gene: TRBJ1-2
v_gene: TRBV20-1
abundance: .
d_gene: .
CDR3nt: TGCAGTGCTAGTTGGGAGAACTATGGCTACACCTTC
CDR3aa: CSASWENYGYTF

j_gene: TRBJ2-3
v_gene: TRBV5-1
abundance: .
d_gene: .
CDR3nt: TGCGCCAGCAGCTTCCAGGGTAGTAGCACAGATACGCAGTATTTT
CDR3aa: CASSFQGSSTDTQYF

j_gene: TRBJ2-4
v_gene: TRBV27
abundance: few
d_gene: TRBD1
CDR3nt: TGTGCCAGCGGGCAGGACAGGGTGAACATTCAGTACTTC
CDR3aa: CASGQDRVNIQYF

j_gene: TRBJ2-2
v_gene: TRBV5-5
abundance: .
d_gene: TRBD2
CDR3nt: TGTGCCAGCAGCCAGAAGCGGGGGGCCCGGGGCGGGGAGCTGTTTTTT
CDR3aa: CASSQKRGARGGELFF

j_gene: TRBJ1-6
v_gene: TRBV6-5
abundance: .
d_gene: .
CDR3nt: TGTGCCAGCAGTCCGGTGAATTCACCCCTCCACTTT
CDR3aa: CASSPVNSPLHF

j_gene: TRBJ1-5
v_gene: TRBV5-5
abundance: .
d_gene: .
CDR3nt: TGTGCCAGCAGCTTGCGTGCAGGGCGCGATCAGCCCCAGCATTTT
CDR3aa: CASSLRAGRDQPQHF

j_gene: TRBJ1-1
v_gene: TRBV5-1
abundance: .
d_gene: .
CDR3nt: TGCGCCAGCAGCTTAAACCCCACAGGGTCGGGCACTGAAGCTTTCTTT
CDR3aa: CASSLNPTGSGTEAFF

j_gene: TRBJ2-3
v_gene: TRBV18
abundance: .
d_gene: .
CDR3nt: TGTGCCAGCTCACCCTTAGACCGGGGTAGCACAGATACGCAGTATTTT
CDR3aa: CASSPLDRGSTDTQYF

j_gene: TRBJ1-6
v_gene: TRBV9
abundance: .
d_gene: .
CDR3nt: TGTGCCAGCAGCGGGACTGGGAATTCACCCCTCCACTTT
CDR3aa: CASSGTGNSPLHF

j_gene: TRBJ2-1
v_gene: TRBV19
abundance: .
d_gene: .
CDR3nt: TGTGCCAGTAGTTCCCCGGACAGTTACAATGAGCAGTTCTTC
CDR3aa: CASSSPDSYNEQFF

j_gene: TRBJ2-1
v_gene: TRBV3-1/TRBV3-2
abundance: .
d_gene: .
CDR3nt: TGTGCCAGCAGCCCCGGGAGATCCTACAATGAGCAGTTCTTC
CDR3aa: CASSPGRSYNEQFF

j_gene: TRBJ2-7
v_gene: TRBV6-5
abundance: .
d_gene: TRBD1
CDR3nt: TGTGCCAGCAAGCGCGATCGGGACAGGTCCTACGAGCAGTACTTC
CDR3aa: CASKRDRDRSYEQYF

j_gene: TRBJ2-7
v_gene: TRBV10-1
abundance: .
d_gene: TRBD2
CDR3nt: TGCGCCAGCAGTGAAACTAGCGGGGGGCCCTACGAGCAGTACTTC
CDR3aa: CASSETSGGPYEQYF

j_gene: TRBJ2-7
v_gene: TRBV7-9
abundance: .
d_gene: TRBD1
CDR3nt: TGTGCCAGCAGCTCGACAGGGGACTACGAGCAGTACTTC
CDR3aa: CASSSTGDYEQYF

j_gene: TRBJ2-6
v_gene: TRBV7-9
abundance: .
d_gene: .
CDR3nt: TGTGCCAGCAGCGGAAGTACAGGGCCAGGGGCCAACGTCCTGACTTTC
CDR3aa: CASSGSTGPGANVLTF

j_gene: TRBJ1-1
v_gene: TRBV12-3/TRBV12-4
abundance: .
d_gene: .
CDR3nt: TGTGCCAGCGCGCCTTTGAACACTGAAGCTTTCTTT
CDR3aa: CASAPLNTEAFF

j_gene: TRBJ2-4
v_gene: TRBV19
abundance: .
d_gene: TRBD2
CDR3nt: TGTGCCAGTAGTATTTTCAAACGGGGGGGTGCCAAAAACATTCAGTACTTC
CDR3aa: CASSIFKRGGAKNIQYF

j_gene: TRBJ1-1
v_gene: TRBV5-1
abundance: .
d_gene: TRBD1
CDR3nt: TGCGCCAGCAGCTTCAGGGGGCGGGTCCCACGCACTGAAGCTTTCTTT
CDR3aa: CASSFRGRVPRTEAFF

j_gene: TRBJ1-3
v_gene: TRBV13
abundance: .
d_gene: TRBD1
CDR3nt: TGTGCCAGCAGCCACGGACAGGTCCGCTCTGGAAACACCATATATTTT
CDR3aa: CASSHGQVRSGNTIYF

j_gene: TRBJ2-3
v_gene: TRBV9
abundance: .
d_gene: TRBD2
CDR3nt: TGTGCCAGCAGCGCCTCCTGGGGAAGCGGGGGGTTTACTAGCACAGATACGCAGTATTTT
CDR3aa: CASSASWGSGGFTSTDTQYF

j_gene: TRBJ2-3
v_gene: TRBV4-2
abundance: .
d_gene: TRBD2
CDR3nt: TGTGCCAGCAGCCAGGCGACTAGCGGGGGGGTCGCAGATACGCAGTATTTT
CDR3aa: CASSQATSGGVADTQYF